The 20 T cell receptor beta chains below come from one sample, sequenced in a study of CD8 T cells in ankylosing spondylitis. The antigens of these receptors remain unknown. The study's findings and limits: Apparently characteristic of ankylosing spondylitis blood was a TCR beta motif (eight highly homologous variants).

MiXCR was run by TCRdb on the 5' RACE reads, yielding one entry per CDR3 protein. The data show a few hundred thousand distinct CDR3 sequences, 6.5% to 10% seen once. Source material: blood, either unsorted or a sorted T cell fraction (not recorded which). All receptors come from a male donor with ankylosing spondylitis.

This clonotype was found many times. The chain couples TRBV6-1 to TRBJ2-1; D not resolved. Germline CDR1 reads MNHNS; CDR2 reads SASEGT. This CDR3 has 13 amino acids. The V end was cut by 6 bases, the J end by 0 bases, with 6 bases between. The CDR3 here is CASSWDSYNEQFF. DNA of the CDR3: TGTGCCAGCAGCTGGGACTCCTACAATGAGCAGTTCTTC.

This clonotype was seen more than once but under ten times. The rearrangement joins TRBV13 to TRBJ2-7, with 9 bases matching TRBD1. V lost 3 bases and J lost 6; bases outside the gene matches: 21. In germline, CDR1 is PRHDT, CDR2 FYEKMQ (reference sequence). The CDR3 is made up of 19 amino acids. The CDR3 here is CASSFRGFSRTGEFGEQYF. The DNA for the CDR3 is TGTGCCAGCAGCTTCAGGGGGTTTTCTCGGACAGGGGAGTTCGGCGAGCAGTACTTC.

This clonotype was recorded a few times. The chain recombines TRBV7-6 with TRBJ1-5, with D tentatively TRBD1 (5 bases). The CDR3 length is 13 residues. Germline V CDR1 and CDR2: SGHVS, FNYEAQ. Trimming took 5 bases from V and 9 from J, leaving 14 bases between them. The CDR3 sequence is CASSQGPQAPQHF. In nucleotides, the CDR3 is TGTGCCAGCAGCCAGGGCCCCCAGGCGCCCCAGCATTTT. Supplemented by reference TRBV7-6 and TRBJ1-5, the full variable domain reads GAGVSQSPRYKVTKRGQDVALRCDPISGHVSLYWYRQALGQGPEFLTYFNYEAQQDKSGLPNDRFSAERPEGSISTLTIQRTEQRDSAMYRCASSQGPQAPQHFGDGTRLSIL.

This clonotype was picked up many times. The CDR3 region is CSVENPKLAGGSGEQFF. The CDR3 nucleotides are TGCAGCGTTGAAAATCCCAAACTAGCGGGAGGGTCCGGTGAGCAGTTCTTC. V gene TRBV29-1 combines with J gene TRBJ2-1; 13 nucleotides line up with TRBD2. This CDR3 contains 17 residues. Trimming at V came to 2 bases and at J to 9 bases, leaving 13 bases not matched to a gene. In germline, CDR1 is SQVTM, CDR2 ANQGSEA.

The chain employs TRBV5-8 and TRBJ2-1; D gene ambiguous. Germline V lookup: CDR1 SGHTS, CDR2 YDEGEE. CDR3 length: 17 amino acids. Trimming took off 3 bases at V and 4 bases at J, with 20 bases between the two ends. CDR3 coding DNA: TGTGCCAGCAGCTCGACCGTGGTCATACGGTCATACAATGAGCAGTTCTTC. Its translation: CASSSTVVIRSYNEQFF. The whole variable domain, remainder taken from reference TRBV5-8 and TRBJ2-1, is EAGVTQSPTHLIKTRGQQATLRCSPISGHTSVYWYQQALGLGLQFLLWYDEGEERNRGNFPPRFSGRQFPNYSSELNVNALELEDSALYLCASSSTVVIRSYNEQFFGPGTRLTVL.

The CDR3 region has the DNA TGTGCCAGCAGCCCAATAGCGGGAGAGAACACCGGGGAGCTGTTTTTT. Translated: CASSPIAGENTGELFF. The V gene is TRBV7-2, the J gene TRBJ2-2; 9 nucleotides agree with TRBD2. The germline V gene has CDR1 SGHTA and CDR2 FQGNSA. This CDR3 spans 16 amino acids. V dropped 5 bases and J dropped 1; count of bases not matched to a gene: 5.

CDR3 loop: CASSLRLADTSEQFF. CDR3 nucleotides: TGTGCCAGCAGCTTACGACTAGCGGATACCTCTGAGCAGTTCTTC. The rearrangement links TRBV7-9 to TRBJ2-1; TRBD2 matches at 9 bases. CDR3 size: 15 residues. V lost 2 bases to trimming and J lost 9 bases; unmatched junction nucleotides: 8. The germline V gene encodes CDR1 SEHNR and CDR2 FQNEAQ (reference sequence).

This clonotype was found many times. The chain recombines TRBV5-1 with TRBJ1-4; 9 bases fit TRBD1. This CDR3 is built from 15 residues. CDR1 and CDR2 (germline): SGHRS, YFSETQ. The V gene end was trimmed by 4 bases and the J gene end by 5 bases; junction bases not matched to a gene: 6. The CDR3 nucleotides read TGCGCCAGCAGCCCCGGGGACAGGGAGAATGAAAAACTGTTTTTT. It codes for CASSPGDRENEKLFF.

The J gene is TRBJ2-6, the V gene TRBV29-1, with TRBD2 as a possible D gene (6 bases). V lost 0 bases and J 2 bases, leaving 20 bases between the germline ends. Germline V CDR1 and CDR2: SQVTM, ANQGSEA. The CDR3 has 19 amino acids. The CDR3 sequence is CSVEDPTFSRETGANVLTF. The CDR3 region has the DNA TGCAGCGTTGAAGACCCCACCTTTTCCCGGGAGACTGGGGCCAACGTCCTGACTTTC.

This clonotype has more than one count but fewer than ten. This CDR3 is CASWTYEQYF. CDR3 nucleotides: TGTGCCAGCTGGACCTACGAGCAGTACTTC. The chain joins TRBV3-1 to TRBJ2-7, with D uncertain. The germline V and J ends were trimmed by 8 bases and 2 bases, with 4 bases remaining between them. The germline gives CDR1 LGHDT, CDR2 YNNKEL (reference sequence). The CDR3 totals 10 residues.

V is TRBV27 and J is TRBJ2-1; 8 bases are a match to TRBD2. CDR3 length: 16 amino acids. J was trimmed by 4 bases and V by 2 bases; bases with no gene match: 7. CDR1 and CDR2 (germline): MNHEY, SMNVEV (reference sequence). The CDR3 region has the DNA TGTGCCAGCAGTTTAACACCGGGACTAGGGTACAATGAGCAGTTCTTC. It specifies CASSLTPGLGYNEQFF.

This chain uses TRBV5-8 with TRBJ2-7; 12 bases fit TRBD2. The CDR3 loop spans 15 amino acids. Germline V gives CDR1 SGHTS, CDR2 YDEGEE. The ends lost 5 bases at V and 5 bases at J; junction bases unmatched: 8. The CDR3 DNA reads as TGTGCCAGCAGGCGGACTAGCGGGATGAACAACGAGCAGTACTTC. This encodes CASRRTSGMNNEQYF. Complete variable domain (other parts from reference TRBV5-8 and TRBJ2-7): EAGVTQSPTHLIKTRGQQATLRCSPISGHTSVYWYQQALGLGLQFLLWYDEGEERNRGNFPPRFSGRQFPNYSSELNVNALELEDSALYLCASRRTSGMNNEQYFGPGTRLTVT.

This rearrangement joins TRBV10-3 to TRBJ2-3, with a possible D match to TRBD2 (5 bases). Germline V lookup: CDR1 ENHRY, CDR2 SYGVKD. The CDR3 has 17 residues. The V end lost 0 bases, the J end lost 0 bases, and 13 bases lay between the germline ends. The CDR3 DNA reads as TGTGCCATCAGTGAGTCAGGGCTAGCCGCTAGCACAGATACGCAGTATTTT. This translates into CAISESGLAASTDTQYF.

This clonotype showed up many times. This chain's CDR3 is CASSQAFTQGLPVYEQYF. CDR3 DNA sequence: TGCGCCAGCAGCCAAGCGTTTACACAGGGGCTACCCGTCTACGAGCAGTACTTC. The chain has TRBV4-1 and TRBJ2-7; 7 bases are a match to TRBD1. This CDR3 contains 18 residues. The V and J ends lost 1 base and 3 bases, in that order; junction bases with no gene match: 15. The germline V gene encodes CDR1 MGHRA and CDR2 YSYEKL.

This clonotype was detected only a few times. The chain carries TRBV7-3 and TRBJ1-6; D gene uncertain. V was clipped by 4 bases and J by 5 bases, with 9 bases between them. The length of the CDR3 is 14 residues. The germline gives CDR1 SGHTA, CDR2 FQGTGA. The CDR3 DNA sequence: TGTGCCAGCAGCTCCACAGCAGATAATTCACCCCTCCACTTT. Its protein product is CASSSTADNSPLHF.

At least ten counts were recorded for this clonotype. V is TRBV7-9 and J is TRBJ1-2; D is undetermined. This CDR3 region has 15 residues. Germline V gene sequence: CDR1 SEHNR, CDR2 FQNEAQ (reference sequence). Trimming cost V 1 base and J 3 bases, with 12 bases left between them. CDR3 in amino acids: CASSLEGGAYYGYTF. CDR3 bases: TGTGCCAGCAGCTTAGAGGGTGGTGCCTACTATGGCTACACCTTC.

This clonotype has more than one count but fewer than ten. V gene TRBV6-5 combines with J gene TRBJ2-3, with a weak D call TRBD2 (5 bases). Per the germline V gene, CDR1 is MNHEY and CDR2 is SVGAGI. Trimming removed 0 bases from V and 5 bases from J, with 12 bases in between. CDR3 length: 15 amino acids. The DNA of the CDR3 is TGTGCCAGCAGTTACTCCCGAAGCGGTATAGATACGCAGTATTTT. Translating it yields CASSYSRSGIDTQYF.

At least ten counts were recorded for this clonotype. This chain connects TRBV12-3 or TRBV12-4 to TRBJ2-5; D may correspond to TRBD1 or TRBD2 (5 bases each). This CDR3 comprises 17 residues. The V and J ends lost 1 base and 3 bases respectively, with 18 bases between them. Here the CDR3 reads CASSLGIALVGEETQYF. The CDR3 DNA reads TGTGCCAGCAGTTTAGGAATAGCGCTGGTGGGGGAAGAGACCCAGTACTTC.

This clonotype was found a few times. CDR3 in DNA: TGTGCCAGCAGCCAGATATTCAGGGGCCAGCCCCAGCATTTT. Amino acids: CASSQIFRGQPQHF. V and J are TRBV3-1 and TRBJ1-5; D may be TRBD1 (6 bases). This CDR3 region has 14 residues. V was cut by 3 bases and J by 7 bases, with 13 bases left in between. Germline V gene data show CDR1 as LGHDT and CDR2 as YNNKEL (reference sequence).

This clonotype was seen at least ten times. The chain employs TRBV6-5 and TRBJ1-6; maybe TRBD1 (6 bases). The CDR3 consists of 15 residues. The V and J ends lost 0 bases and 7 bases respectively, with 10 bases between them. The germline gives CDR1 MNHEY, CDR2 SVGAGI. The CDR3 DNA is TGTGCCAGCAGTTACTCGCAGGGGCCCAATTCACCCCTCCACTTT. Translation: CASSYSQGPNSPLHF.